This T cell receptor (beta chain) was sequenced for a study of cytomegalovirus exposure and HLA in healthy donors. Of note for this clone: Antigen specificity is unknown.

Germline CDR1 is LNHNV and CDR2 is YYDKDF (reference sequence). The V segment lost 0 bases and the J segment 4 bases; nucleotides outside the gene matches: 3. CDR3 size: 15 residues. Study outcomes and limitations: Most TCR sequences were rare, but some public TCRs occurred in many donors.

The PCR made use of 60 Vbeta and 13 Jbeta primers. Sequencing was performed with immunoSEQ multiplex PCR; in TCRdb, only in-frame clones are kept and a portion is missing. The sample lists approximately 150,000 clones, approximately 82% occurring once. The origin of this receptor is a man aged 40-49 years in good health and CMV-seronegative. This chain uses TRBV15 with TRBJ2-5; 9 bases align to TRBD1. Sequencing was done on a sample of PBMCs. CDR3 bases: TGTGCCACCAGCAGAGACCCGGGACAGGGAGAGACCCAGTACTTC. Protein: CATSRDPGQGETQYF.